One and the same sample provided the 31 T cell receptor beta chains below, sequenced in a study of tissue T cells after allogeneic stem cell transplantation. Sequencing was performed with immunoSEQ multiplex PCR; in TCRdb, only in-frame clones are kept and a portion is missing. The profile shows more than 6,500 clones, about 45% of them singletons. As for time point: mouse harvest day 7 after allogeneic transplant. Mouse grafts combined 10^7 T-cell-depleted bone marrow cells with 10^6 splenic CD5+ T cells. Specimen: gut tissue. These receptors came from a female BALB/c mouse given C57BL/6 T cells with graft-versus-host disease after an allogeneic hematopoietic cell transplant.

A remark on this clone: Mouse gene names and germline throughout. The observed sequence ends 1 residue before the CDR3 terminus, with the missing tail filled in from the germline J gene. V and J are TRBV3 and TRBJ2-4; either TRBD1 or TRBD2 may supply D (5 bases each). Looked up from germline, CDR1 is SNHLY and CDR2 is FYNGKV (reference sequence). Trimming took off 1 base at V and 10 bases at J, with 9 bases between the two ends. The CDR3 is 12 residues long. The CDR3 DNA, read in part, is TGTGCCAGCAGCTTAGGGGGCTTCTCCTTGTAC. This gives the protein CASSLGGFSLY. The whole CDR3 region reads CASSLGGFSLYF.

With regard to this clone: Mouse names are used for the genes. The DNA ends 1 residue before the CDR3 does, and the rest of the CDR3 is filled in from the germline J gene. The chain has TRBV26 and TRBJ1-5; D is ambiguous. V was pared by 8 bases and J by 1 base, with 12 bases between. Germline CDR1 KGHPV, CDR2 FQNQEV (reference sequence). This CDR3 spans 14 amino acids. The sequenced part of the CDR3 DNA is TGTGCCAGCCCCACGGGGTTGAACAACCAGGCTCCGCTT. Encoded protein: CASPTGLNNQAPL. The CDR3 in its entirety is CASPTGLNNQAPLF.

The sample holds a few counts of this clone. Gene names are mouse gene names. The sequenced fragment ends 1 residue before the CDR3 boundary, so the rest is inferred from the germline J gene. This chain connects TRBV1 to TRBJ1-3; D unclear. This CDR3 comprises 14 residues. The V gene's germline CDR1 is NSQYPW and CDR2 LRSPGD (reference sequence). V was trimmed by 3 bases and J by 1 base, leaving 7 bases between them. CDR3 DNA (partial): TGCACCTGCAGTGCCCGCCAATCTGGAAATACGCTCTAT. Protein product: CTCSARQSGNTLY. The full CDR3 sequence reads CTCSARQSGNTLYF. Based on the CDR3 plus reference TRBV1 and TRBJ1-3, the full variable domain is VTLLEQNPRWRLVPRGQAVNLRCILKNSQYPWMSWYQQDLQKQLQWLFTLRSPGDKEVKSLPGADYLATRVTDTELRLQVANMSQGRTLYCTCSARQSGNTLYFGEGSRLIVV.

With respect to this clone: Gene names follow the mouse nomenclature. The sequenced CDR3 bases are TGTGCCAGCAGTCCAACAGGGGCCCACACCGGGCAGCTCTAC. Amino acids: CASSPTGAHTGQLY. The full CDR3 sequence reads CASSPTGAHTGQLYF. The chain links TRBV24 to TRBJ2-2, with TRBD1 matching 7 bases. The read falls 1 residue short of the CDR3 end, and the missing part is taken from the germline J gene. V lost 4 bases, J lost 3 bases, and 5 bases stayed unmatched. The CDR3 extends over 15 amino acids. Germline CDR1 reads KGHTA; CDR2 reads FRNEEI.

This clone was observed a few times. Mouse gene names and germline throughout. The read ends 1 residue shy of where the CDR3 ends; the end is completed using the germline J gene. V usage is TRBV26 and J usage is TRBJ2-5; 8 nucleotides agree with TRBD2. The V gene end was trimmed by 2 bases and the J gene end by 3 bases; junction bases not matched to a gene: 1. In germline, CDR1 is KGHPV, CDR2 FQNQEV (reference sequence). The CDR3 is made up of 14 amino acids. Here the CDR3 reads CASSLLGGQDTQYF. Partial CDR3 DNA: TGTGCCAGCAGTCTGCTGGGGGGTCAAGACACCCAGTAC.

This clone appeared a few times. The gene names here belong to mouse. The read is 1 residue too short to cover the CDR3 end, so that end is filled in from the germline J gene. This chain joins TRBV3 and TRBJ2-4; tentative D call: TRBD1 (6 bases). Trimming took off 4 bases at V and 0 bases at J, with 11 bases between the two ends. The CDR3 has 15 residues. In germline, CDR1 is SNHLY, CDR2 FYNGKV (reference sequence). The sequenced part of the CDR3 DNA is TGTGCCAGCAGCTCAGAGGGGGTTAGTCAAAACACCTTGTAC. Translation: CASSSEGVSQNTLY. The whole CDR3 sequence reads CASSSEGVSQNTLYF.

To note about this clone: Gene names are mouse gene names. Coverage ceases 1 residue before the CDR3 finishes, and the germline J gene fills in the end. This rearrangement joins TRBV26 to TRBJ1-4; 8 positions agree with TRBD1. J lost 3 bases, V lost 1 base, and 1 base had no gene match. The CDR3 is 15 residues long. The germline V gene encodes CDR1 KGHPV and CDR2 FQNQEV (reference sequence). The CDR3 reads CASSLLTGANERLFF. Incomplete CDR3 DNA: TGTGCCAGCAGTCTGTTGACAGGGGCCAACGAAAGATTATTT.

Of note for this clone: Germline and genes: mouse. The observed sequence ends 1 residue before the CDR3 terminus, with the missing tail filled in from the germline J gene. V is TRBV13-1 and J is TRBJ2-7; no clear D. V lost 0 bases and J 7 bases, leaving 11 bases between the germline ends. The germline V gene has CDR1 NSHNY and CDR2 SYGAGN. The CDR3 length is 13 residues. The sequenced CDR3 bases are TGTGCCAGCAGTGATGCATCTGGCGGCGAACAGTAC. Translated: CASSDASGGEQY. The whole CDR3 sequence is CASSDASGGEQYF.

This clone was counted between two and nine times. Gene labels here are mouse ones. With the read ending 1 residue before the CDR3 end, the germline J gene is used to fill in that end. The rearrangement links TRBV26 to TRBJ1-2, with D hard to call. Germline CDR1 and CDR2: KGHPV and FQNQEV (reference sequence). Trimming cost V 1 base and J 0 bases, with 6 bases left between them. This CDR3 is 14 amino acids long. CDR3 DNA, as far as it was read: TGTGCCAGCAGTCTGTTCAATGCAAACTCCGACTACACC. Its translation is CASSLFNANSDYT. The CDR3 as a whole reads CASSLFNANSDYTF.

About this clone itself: Gene names refer to mouse genes. CDR3 DNA (partial): TGTGCCAGCAGTCTCTCCTGGGGAATTCAAAACACCTTGTAC. Amino acids: CASSLSWGIQNTLY. The whole CDR3 sequence reads CASSLSWGIQNTLYF. V and J are TRBV26 and TRBJ2-4, with D perhaps matching TRBD2 (6 bases). The read terminates 1 residue before the CDR3 end, so the remaining end is supplied by the germline J gene. From germline, CDR1 is KGHPV and CDR2 FQNQEV (reference sequence). V was clipped by 3 bases and J by 2 bases, with 12 bases between them. The CDR3 runs 15 residues.

This clone was observed a single time. The germline and genes are mouse ones. The read stops 1 residue short of the end of the CDR3; the missing end is completed from the germline J gene. This chain connects TRBV4 to TRBJ2-5; 8 nucleotides line up with TRBD2. There are 13 residues in the CDR3. After removal of 5 bases from V and 3 bases from J, the junction contained 1 base not matched to a gene. Germline CDR1 LGHDT, CDR2 YNNKQL (reference sequence). The part of the CDR3 DNA that was read is TGTGCCAGCAGCCACTGGGGGCAAGACACCCAGTAC. Translated: CASSHWGQDTQY. The entire CDR3 protein is CASSHWGQDTQYF.

A few counts support this clone. Mouse gene names and germline throughout. The read stops 1 residue short of the end of the CDR3; the missing end is completed from the germline J gene. The chain recombines TRBV16 with TRBJ2-5; D not resolved. Trimming removed 5 bases at V and 0 bases at J, with 12 bases between. The CDR3 is made up of 15 amino acids. The germline V gene has CDR1 SGHSA and CDR2 FRNQAP. The CDR3 DNA, read in part, is TGTGCAAGCAGCCGCACAAGGAGGAACCAAGACACCCAGTAC. Translation gives CASSRTRRNQDTQY. The CDR3 in full is CASSRTRRNQDTQYF.

In regard to this clone: These gene names are mouse names. Read sequence stops 1 residue before the CDR3 end, and the germline J gene provides the missing end. The chain carries TRBV20 and TRBJ2-7, with D hard to call. The CDR3 has 13 residues. Germline V CDR1 and CDR2: GFQATS, STVNSAI. V was clipped by 0 bases and J by 7 bases, with 13 bases between them. The sequenced CDR3 bases are TGTGGTGCTAGGGATCGGAGGGTTGGGGAACAGTAC. Residues: CGARDRRVGEQY. Given in full, the CDR3 is CGARDRRVGEQYF.

Turning to this clone: Germline and genes: mouse. Partial CDR3 DNA: TGTGCCAGCAGCCAAGAGGGGGAGGCCAACGAAAGATTATTT. It encodes CASSQEGEANERLF. In full, the CDR3 reads CASSQEGEANERLFF. The J gene is TRBJ1-4, the V gene TRBV5, with TRBD1 as a possible D gene (5 bases). The read stops 1 residue short of the end of the CDR3; the missing end is completed from the germline J gene. V was trimmed by 0 bases and J by 3 bases, leaving 8 bases between them. Germline assignment: CDR1 LGHNA and CDR2 YNLKQL (reference sequence). The CDR3 sequence is 15 residues long.

As to this clone: The listed genes are named as in mouse. The CDR3 goes on 1 residue after the read ends, and that part is filled in from the germline J gene. The chain has TRBV26 and TRBJ2-4; no clear D gene. Germline loops: CDR1 KGHPV, CDR2 FQNQEV (reference sequence). Trimming stripped 0 bases from V and 0 bases from J, with 4 bases between. The CDR3 runs 14 residues. The CDR3 region is CASSLSGSQNTLYF. CDR3 DNA (partial): TGTGCCAGCAGTCTGTCTGGTAGTCAAAACACCTTGTAC.

In regard to this clone: Gene and germline names: mouse. The sequence runs out 1 residue before the end of the CDR3; the remainder is reconstructed from the germline J gene. The chain combines TRBV16 with TRBJ2-1; TRBD2 aligns across 7 bases. Germline assignment: CDR1 SGHSA and CDR2 FRNQAP. This CDR3 spans 15 amino acids. V was pared by 0 bases and J by 3 bases, with 2 bases of the junction left unmatched. The part of the CDR3 DNA that was read is TGTGCAAGCAGCTTAGATCCTGGGGGCTATGCTGAGCAGTTC. This translates into CASSLDPGGYAEQF. The entire CDR3 protein is CASSLDPGGYAEQFF.

To note about this clone: These gene names are mouse names. The read gets to within 1 residue of the CDR3 end, and the germline J gene fills in the rest. This chain connects TRBV26 to TRBJ1-1; D is undetermined. Germline CDR1 reads KGHPV; CDR2 reads FQNQEV (reference sequence). The CDR3 has 12 residues. Trimming cost V 2 bases and J 8 bases, with 9 bases left between them. The CDR3 region is CASSLEVSEVFF. Incomplete CDR3 DNA: TGTGCCAGCAGTCTGGAGGTTTCTGAAGTCTTC.

Comment on this clone: The genes are named according to mouse. The CDR3 is cut off 1 residue early in the read; its end comes from the germline J gene. This chain links TRBV1 with TRBJ1-1; D is unclear. This CDR3 spans 14 amino acids. The germline CDR1 and CDR2 sequences are NSQYPW and LRSPGD (reference sequence). The V and J ends lost 3 bases and 0 bases respectively, with 8 bases between them. The CDR3 reads CTCSARAANTEVFF. The covered CDR3 bases are TGCACCTGCAGTGCCCGGGCCGCAAACACAGAAGTCTTC.

As regards this clone: The genes and germline here are from mouse. The missing CDR3 end, 1 residue past where the read stops, is filled in from the germline J gene. The chain recombines TRBV3 with TRBJ1-1; TRBD1 is a possible D gene (5 bases). The V gene's germline CDR1 is SNHLY and CDR2 FYNGKV (reference sequence). CDR3 length equals 13 residues. Trimming removed 1 base at V and 2 bases at J, with 5 bases between. CDR3 protein: CASSLGDNTEVFF. The sequenced CDR3 bases are TGTGCCAGCAGCTTAGGGGACAACACAGAAGTCTTC.

Turning to this clone: These gene names are mouse names. Coverage ceases 1 residue before the CDR3 finishes, and the germline J gene fills in the end. The chain links TRBV12-1 to TRBJ2-5; 11 bases are a match to TRBD2. This CDR3 spans 14 amino acids. The germline gives CDR1 SGHSN, CDR2 HYEKVE. V gave up 0 bases and J gave up 6 bases; unmatched junction bases: 1. The CDR3 sequence: CASSLRDWGDTQYF. The covered CDR3 bases are TGTGCCAGCTCTCTCCGGGACTGGGGGGACACCCAGTAC.

As to this clone: Gene and germline names: mouse. The read comes to an end 1 residue before the CDR3 does, leaving the germline J gene to fill in the end. J is TRBJ1-5 and V is TRBV3; the match to TRBD1 covers 9 bases. Germline CDR1 is SNHLY and CDR2 is FYNGKV (reference sequence). With V trimmed by 1 base and J by 3 bases, 7 bases remained unmatched. The CDR3 runs to 17 residues. CDR3 loop: CASSLGGTGYGNQAPLF. The CDR3 DNA, read in part, is TGTGCCAGCAGCTTAGGAGGGACAGGGTATGGCAACCAGGCTCCGCTT.

This clone was found once. Genes and germline come from the mouse. The observed sequence ends 1 residue before the CDR3 terminus, with the missing tail filled in from the germline J gene. The chain carries TRBV12-2 and TRBJ2-3, with 12 bases that match TRBD2. This CDR3 has 15 residues. The trim removed 2 bases at V and 3 bases at J, leaving 2 bases unmatched. The germline gives CDR1 SGHLS, CDR2 HYDKME. CDR3 sequence: CASSRDWGEAETLYF. Partial CDR3 DNA: TGTGCCAGCTCTCGGGACTGGGGGGAAGCAGAAACGCTGTAT.

This clone has only a few counts. The gene symbols are mouse symbols. The CDR3 end falls 1 residue outside the read, so it is completed with the germline J gene. V usage is TRBV26 and J usage is TRBJ1-1, with D unresolved. The ends were cut back, 2 bases at V and 1 base at J, with 2 bases in the middle. This CDR3 comprises 12 residues. Germline CDR1 and CDR2: KGHPV and FQNQEV (reference sequence). The CDR3 sequence: CASSLGNTEVFF. CDR3 bases read: TGTGCCAGCAGTCTGGGAAACACAGAAGTCTTC.

This clone was observed a few times. Genes and germline come from the mouse. The read finishes 1 residue shy of the CDR3 end, and the germline J gene is used to complete it. The rearrangement links TRBV3 to TRBJ2-7; 11 nucleotides match TRBD2. Germline V gene sequence: CDR1 SNHLY, CDR2 FYNGKV (reference sequence). V lost 2 bases and J lost 6; bases outside the gene matches: 6. The CDR3 length is 15 residues. The CDR3: CASSLCGTGGCEQYF. Incomplete CDR3 DNA: TGTGCCAGCAGCTTATGTGGGACTGGGGGTTGTGAACAGTAC.

Comment on this clone: Mouse gene names apply. The read falls 1 residue short of the CDR3 end, and the missing part is taken from the germline J gene. The V gene is TRBV13-1, the J gene TRBJ1-3; no reliable D call. Germline lookup yields CDR1 NSHNY and CDR2 SYGAGN. V lost 3 bases and J lost 0, with 7 bases in between. This CDR3 has 14 residues. CDR3 bases read: TGTGCCAGCAGTGGAGACAATTCTGGAAATACGCTCTAT. It is translated as CASSGDNSGNTLY. The complete CDR3 reads CASSGDNSGNTLYF.

Worth noting for this clone: Here the gene names and germline are mouse. CDR3 DNA (partial): TGTGCCAGCGGTGATGGGACATTCCAAGACACCCAGTAC. It yields the protein CASGDGTFQDTQY. The complete CDR3 protein is CASGDGTFQDTQYF. The chain recombines TRBV13-2 with TRBJ2-5, with D possibly being TRBD1 (5 bases). The observed sequence ends 1 residue before the CDR3 terminus, with the missing tail filled in from the germline J gene. Trimming left V 0 bases short and J 2 bases short, with 7 bases between. CDR3 length equals 14 residues. Germline lookup yields CDR1 NNHNN and CDR2 SYGAGS (reference sequence).

In regard to this clone: These gene names are mouse names. The read terminates 1 residue ahead of where the CDR3 ends, so the germline J gene completes it. V gene TRBV4 combines with J gene TRBJ1-1; D not certain. Trimming shortened V by 3 bases and J by 0 bases, and 5 bases separated the two germline ends. The germline gives CDR1 LGHDT, CDR2 YNNKQL (reference sequence). The CDR3 has 13 amino acids. CDR3: CASSYNSNTEVFF. The covered CDR3 bases are TGTGCCAGCAGCTACAACTCAAACACAGAAGTCTTC. The full variable domain, in which reference TRBV4 and TRBJ1-1 provide the parts outside the CDR3, is ETAVFQTPNYHVTQVGNEVSFNCKQTLGHDTMYWYKQDSKKLLKIMFSYNNKQLIVNETVPRRFSPQSSDKAHLNLRIKSVEPEDSAVYLCASSYNSNTEVFFGKGTRLTVV.

As regards this clone: The gene names given are mouse names. Read sequence stops 1 residue before the CDR3 end, and the germline J gene provides the missing end. This rearrangement joins TRBV26 to TRBJ1-2; D is possibly TRBD1 (6 bases). In germline, CDR1 is KGHPV, CDR2 FQNQEV (reference sequence). The germline V and J ends were trimmed by 1 base and 4 bases, with 10 bases remaining between them. This CDR3 is 14 amino acids long. The CDR3: CASSLLGHLSDYTF. The DNA read from the CDR3 is TGTGCCAGCAGTCTGTTGGGACACCTCTCCGACTACACC.

Details on this clone: The genes are named according to mouse. The read finishes 1 residue shy of the CDR3 end, and the germline J gene is used to complete it. The V gene is TRBV15, the J gene TRBJ2-1; 8 bases match TRBD1. CDR1 SGHND and CDR2 FRSKSL come from the germline V gene. The trim removed 2 bases at V and 7 bases at J, leaving 1 base unmatched. This CDR3 contains 13 residues. The CDR3 DNA, read in part, is TGTGCCAGCAGTTTACAGGGGGCGGCTGAGCAGTTC. This encodes CASSLQGAAEQF. The whole CDR3 is CASSLQGAAEQFF.

As regards this clone: Gene names are the mouse ones. From the germline J gene comes the end of the CDR3, since the read stops 1 residue before it. The chain employs TRBV26 and TRBJ1-5, with 7 bases fitting TRBD1. Germline CDR1 KGHPV, CDR2 FQNQEV (reference sequence). V shed 4 bases, J shed 0 bases, and the junction held 3 bases outside the gene matches. This CDR3 has 15 amino acids. The CDR3 here is CASSRGTDNNQAPLF. The sequenced CDR3 bases are TGTGCCAGCAGTCGAGGGACAGATAACAACCAGGCTCCGCTT.

Remarks on this clone: Gene names and germline match the mouse. The read terminates 1 residue before the CDR3 end, so the remaining end is supplied by the germline J gene. The chain carries TRBV4 and TRBJ1-5; D may be TRBD1 (6 bases). Trimming removed 4 bases at V and 0 bases at J, with 10 bases between. The germline CDR1 and CDR2 sequences are LGHDT and YNNKQL (reference sequence). The CDR3 spans 15 residues. This CDR3 is CASSSRDNNNQAPLF. The sequenced part of the CDR3 DNA is TGTGCCAGCAGCTCCCGGGACAATAACAACCAGGCTCCGCTT. Variable domain in full (rest from reference TRBV4 and TRBJ1-5): ETAVFQTPNYHVTQVGNEVSFNCKQTLGHDTMYWYKQDSKKLLKIMFSYNNKQLIVNETVPRRFSPQSSDKAHLNLRIKSVEPEDSAVYLCASSSRDNNNQAPLFGEGTRLSVL.